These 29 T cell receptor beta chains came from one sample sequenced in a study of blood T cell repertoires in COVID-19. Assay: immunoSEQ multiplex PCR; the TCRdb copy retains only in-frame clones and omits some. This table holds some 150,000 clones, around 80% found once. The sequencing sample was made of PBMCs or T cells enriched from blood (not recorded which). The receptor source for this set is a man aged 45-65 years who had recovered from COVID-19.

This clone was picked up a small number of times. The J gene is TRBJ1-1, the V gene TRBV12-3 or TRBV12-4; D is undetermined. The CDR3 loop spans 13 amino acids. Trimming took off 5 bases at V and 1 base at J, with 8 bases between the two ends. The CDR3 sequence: CASSPPGNTEAFF. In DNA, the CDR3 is TGTGCCAGCAGTCCACCGGGGAACACTGAAGCTTTCTTT.

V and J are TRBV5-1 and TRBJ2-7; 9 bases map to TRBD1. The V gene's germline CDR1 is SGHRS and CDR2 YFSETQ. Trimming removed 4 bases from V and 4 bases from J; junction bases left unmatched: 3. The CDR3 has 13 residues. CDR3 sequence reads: CASSGQGWYEQYF. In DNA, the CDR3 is TGCGCCAGCAGCGGACAGGGGTGGTACGAGCAGTACTTC.

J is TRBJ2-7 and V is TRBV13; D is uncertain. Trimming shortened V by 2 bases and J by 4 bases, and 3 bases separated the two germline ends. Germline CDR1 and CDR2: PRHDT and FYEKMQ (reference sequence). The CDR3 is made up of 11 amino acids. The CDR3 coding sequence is TGTGCCAGCAGCTTACAGTACGAGCAGTACTTC. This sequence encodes CASSLQYEQYF.

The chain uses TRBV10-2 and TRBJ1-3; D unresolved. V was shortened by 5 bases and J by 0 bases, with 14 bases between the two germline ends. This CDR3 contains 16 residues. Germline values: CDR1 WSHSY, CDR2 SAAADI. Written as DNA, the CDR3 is TGCGCCAGCAGTACTATGGACGGGAACTCTGGAAACACCATATATTTT. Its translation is CASSTMDGNSGNTIYF.

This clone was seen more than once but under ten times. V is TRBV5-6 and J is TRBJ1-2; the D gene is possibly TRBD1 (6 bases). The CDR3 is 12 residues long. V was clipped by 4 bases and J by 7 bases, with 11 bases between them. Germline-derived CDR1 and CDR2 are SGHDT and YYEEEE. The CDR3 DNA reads TGTGCCAGCAGCCCTGGACAGTCTGGCTACACCTTC. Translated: CASSPGQSGYTF.

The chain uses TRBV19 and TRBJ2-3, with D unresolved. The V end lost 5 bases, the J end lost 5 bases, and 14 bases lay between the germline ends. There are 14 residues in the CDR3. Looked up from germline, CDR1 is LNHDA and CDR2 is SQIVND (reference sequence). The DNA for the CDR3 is TGTGCCAGTAGTCCTAGTGCGTTTGTAGATACGCAGTATTTT. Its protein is CASSPSAFVDTQYF.

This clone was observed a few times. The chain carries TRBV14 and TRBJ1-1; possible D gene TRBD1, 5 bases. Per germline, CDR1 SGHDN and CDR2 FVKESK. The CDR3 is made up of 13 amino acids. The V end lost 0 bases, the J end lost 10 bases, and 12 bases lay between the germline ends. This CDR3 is CASSQERQLGAFF. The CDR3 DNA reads TGTGCCAGCAGCCAAGAGAGACAGTTAGGAGCTTTCTTT.

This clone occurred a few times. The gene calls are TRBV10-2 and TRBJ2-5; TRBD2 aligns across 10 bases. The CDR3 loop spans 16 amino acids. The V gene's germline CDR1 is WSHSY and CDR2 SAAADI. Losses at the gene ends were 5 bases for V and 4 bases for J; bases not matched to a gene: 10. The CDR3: CASSPLGSGGLETQYF. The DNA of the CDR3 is TGCGCCAGCAGTCCCTTGGGTAGCGGGGGGCTAGAGACCCAGTACTTC.

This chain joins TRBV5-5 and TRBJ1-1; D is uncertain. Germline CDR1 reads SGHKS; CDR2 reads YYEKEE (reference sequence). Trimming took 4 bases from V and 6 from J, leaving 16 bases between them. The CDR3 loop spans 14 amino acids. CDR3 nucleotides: TGTGCCAGCAGCCTCGTTTTAGCCTTGGCTGAAGCTTTCTTT. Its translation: CASSLVLALAEAFF.

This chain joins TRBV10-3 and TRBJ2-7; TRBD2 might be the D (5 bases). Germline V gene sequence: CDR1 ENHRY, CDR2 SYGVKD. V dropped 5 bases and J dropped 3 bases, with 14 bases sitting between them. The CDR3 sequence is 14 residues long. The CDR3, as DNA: TGTGCCATCAGTAACGACTACGCCCACTACGAGCAGTACTTC. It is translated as CAISNDYAHYEQYF.

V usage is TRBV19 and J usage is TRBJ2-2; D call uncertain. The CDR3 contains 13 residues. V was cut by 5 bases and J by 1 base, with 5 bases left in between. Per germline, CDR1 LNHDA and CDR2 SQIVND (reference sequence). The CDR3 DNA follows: TGTGCCAGTAGTTCGGTGAACACCGGGGAGCTGTTTTTT. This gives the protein CASSSVNTGELFF.

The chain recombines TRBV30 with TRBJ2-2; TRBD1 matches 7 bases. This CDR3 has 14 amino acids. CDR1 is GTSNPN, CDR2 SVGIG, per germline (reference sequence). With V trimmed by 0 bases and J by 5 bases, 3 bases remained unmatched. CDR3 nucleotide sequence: TGTGCCTGGAGTGTACAGGGGTGGACCGGGGAGCTGTTTTTT. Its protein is CAWSVQGWTGELFF.

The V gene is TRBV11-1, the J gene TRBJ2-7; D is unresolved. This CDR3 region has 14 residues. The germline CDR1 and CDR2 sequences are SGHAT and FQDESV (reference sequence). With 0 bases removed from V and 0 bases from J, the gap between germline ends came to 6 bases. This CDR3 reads CASSLARSSYEQYF. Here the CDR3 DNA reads TGTGCCAGCAGCTTAGCCCGGAGCTCCTACGAGCAGTACTTC.

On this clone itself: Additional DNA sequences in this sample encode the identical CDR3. CDR3 protein: CASSRDRAGNTIYF. The CDR3 DNA reads as TGTGCCAGCAGTAGAGACAGGGCTGGAAACACCATATATTTT. The rearrangement uses TRBV6-5 and TRBJ1-3; 7 bases fit TRBD1. Germline trimming cut 5 bases from V and 2 bases from J; bases unmatched to any gene: 3. The CDR3 runs to 14 residues. From germline, CDR1 is MNHEY and CDR2 SVGAGI.

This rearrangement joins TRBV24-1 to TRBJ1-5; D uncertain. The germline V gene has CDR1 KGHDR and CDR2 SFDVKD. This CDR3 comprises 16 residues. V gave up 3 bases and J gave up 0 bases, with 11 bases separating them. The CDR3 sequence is CATSDHSRGSNQPQHF. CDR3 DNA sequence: TGTGCCACCAGTGATCACTCACGGGGTAGCAATCAGCCCCAGCATTTT.

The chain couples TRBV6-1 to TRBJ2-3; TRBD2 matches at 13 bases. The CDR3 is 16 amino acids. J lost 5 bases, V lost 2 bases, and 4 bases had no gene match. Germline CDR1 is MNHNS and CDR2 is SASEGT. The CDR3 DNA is TGTGCCAGCAGTGAAAGGACTAGCGGGGGAAGAGATACGCAGTATTTT. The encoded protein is CASSERTSGGRDTQYF.

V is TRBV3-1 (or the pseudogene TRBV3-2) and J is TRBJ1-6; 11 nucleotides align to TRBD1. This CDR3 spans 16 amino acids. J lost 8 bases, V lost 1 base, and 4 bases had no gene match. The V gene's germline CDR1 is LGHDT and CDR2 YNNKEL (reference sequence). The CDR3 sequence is CASSQAGTGGYSPLHF. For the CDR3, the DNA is TGTGCCAGCAGCCAAGCCGGGACAGGGGGTTATTCACCCCTCCACTTT.

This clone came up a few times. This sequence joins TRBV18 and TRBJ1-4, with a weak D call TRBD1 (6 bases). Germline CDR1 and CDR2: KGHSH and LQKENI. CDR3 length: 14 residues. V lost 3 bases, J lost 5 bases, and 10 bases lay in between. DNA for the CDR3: TGTGCCAGCTCACCGGGGCAGGGGAATGAAAAACTGTTTTTT. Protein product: CASSPGQGNEKLFF.

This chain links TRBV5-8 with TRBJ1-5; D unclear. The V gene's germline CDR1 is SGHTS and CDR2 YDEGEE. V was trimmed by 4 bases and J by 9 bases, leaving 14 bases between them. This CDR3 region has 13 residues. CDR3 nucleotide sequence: TGTGCCAGCAGCGCCGAAGGACTGGGGCCCCAGCATTTT. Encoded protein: CASSAEGLGPQHF.

Written as DNA, the CDR3 is TGCAGCGTTGACTTGGGACAGGGCGGTATCAATGGCTACACCTTC. Its translation is CSVDLGQGGINGYTF. The V call is TRBV29-1, the J call TRBJ1-2; TRBD1 matches 9 bases. With 3 bases clipped from V and 6 bases from J, the junction kept 11 bases outside the gene matches. Germline V gene sequence: CDR1 SQVTM, CDR2 ANQGSEA. There are 15 residues in the CDR3.

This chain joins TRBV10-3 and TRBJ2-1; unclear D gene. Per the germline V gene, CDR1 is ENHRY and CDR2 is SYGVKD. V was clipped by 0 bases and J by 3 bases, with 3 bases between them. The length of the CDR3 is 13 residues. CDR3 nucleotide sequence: TGTGCCATCAGTGAGTCTCTCTACAATGAGCAGTTCTTC. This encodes CAISESLYNEQFF.

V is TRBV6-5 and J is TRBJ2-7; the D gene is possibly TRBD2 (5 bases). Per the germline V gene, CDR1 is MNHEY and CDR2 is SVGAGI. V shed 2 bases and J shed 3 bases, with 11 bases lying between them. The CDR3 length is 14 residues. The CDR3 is CASSYTGKSYEQYF. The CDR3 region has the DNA TGTGCCAGCAGTTACACCGGGAAGAGCTACGAGCAGTACTTC.

CDR3 nucleotide sequence: TGTGCCACCAGTGATGGCGGAAGGACAGGGGGTACCGGGGAGCTGTTTTTT. Amino acid sequence: CATSDGGRTGGTGELFF. This chain uses TRBV24-1 with TRBJ2-2, with 10 bases fitting TRBD1. The junction had 8 bases not matched to a gene; V was cut back by 3 bases and J by 5 bases. The CDR3 loop spans 17 amino acids. The germline V gene has CDR1 KGHDR and CDR2 SFDVKD.

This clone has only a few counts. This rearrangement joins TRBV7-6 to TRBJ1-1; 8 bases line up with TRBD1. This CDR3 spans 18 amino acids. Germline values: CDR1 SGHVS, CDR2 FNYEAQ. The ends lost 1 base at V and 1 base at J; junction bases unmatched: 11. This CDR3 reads CASSLDLRQGRRNTEAFF. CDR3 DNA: TGTGCCAGCAGCTTAGACTTAAGACAGGGGAGGAGGAACACTGAAGCTTTCTTT.

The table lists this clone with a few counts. Here the CDR3 reads CASSVAAGGATGELFF. The CDR3 nucleotides are TGTGCCAGCAGCGTAGCGGCGGGGGGGGCCACCGGGGAGCTGTTTTTT. J is TRBJ2-2 and V is TRBV9; 9 bases match TRBD2. CDR3 length: 16 residues. Unmatched junction bases numbered 4, after V lost 0 bases and J lost 4 bases. Germline V gene lookup returns CDR1 SGDLS and CDR2 YYNGEE. Filled out from reference TRBV9 and TRBJ2-2, the complete variable domain reads DSGVTQTPKHLITATGQRVTLRCSPRSGDLSVYWYQQSLDQGLQFLIQYYNGEERAKGNILERFSAQQFPDLHSELNLSSLELGDSALYFCASSVAAGGATGELFFGEGSRLTVL.

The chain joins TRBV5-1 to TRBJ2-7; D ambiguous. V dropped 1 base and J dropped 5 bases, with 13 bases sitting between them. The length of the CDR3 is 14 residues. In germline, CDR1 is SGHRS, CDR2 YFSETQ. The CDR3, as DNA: TGCGCCAGCAGCTTGATCCAGTTGCCCAACGAGCAGTACTTC. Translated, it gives CASSLIQLPNEQYF.

The CDR3 DNA reads as TGTGCCAGCAGTCTCCGGACTAGCGAGTATGAGCAGTTCTTC. Translated, it gives CASSLRTSEYEQFF. The V and J genes are TRBV27 and TRBJ2-1; 9 bases map to TRBD2. The germline V gene has CDR1 MNHEY and CDR2 SMNVEV (reference sequence). Trimming cost V 5 bases and J 8 bases; bases outside gene matches: 7. This CDR3 is 14 amino acids long.

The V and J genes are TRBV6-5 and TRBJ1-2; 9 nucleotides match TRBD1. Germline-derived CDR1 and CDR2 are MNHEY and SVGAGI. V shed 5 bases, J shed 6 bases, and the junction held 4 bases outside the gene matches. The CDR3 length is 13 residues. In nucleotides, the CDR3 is TGTGCCAGCAGTCACAGGGGGCCCGATGGCTACACCTTC. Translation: CASSHRGPDGYTF.

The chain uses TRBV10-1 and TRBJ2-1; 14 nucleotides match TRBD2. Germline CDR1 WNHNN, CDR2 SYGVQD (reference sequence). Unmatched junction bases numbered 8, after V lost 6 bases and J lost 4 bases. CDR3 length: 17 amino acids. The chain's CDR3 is CASSPGLAGDPYNEQFF. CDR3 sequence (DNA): TGCGCCAGCAGCCCGGGACTAGCGGGGGATCCGTACAATGAGCAGTTCTTC.